This TCR beta chain was identified during a study of T-cell memory formation after mild COVID-19. In the study overall: The study found TCR clusters largely donor specific.

This clonotype was detected only a few times. The antigen is unknown. Study results and limitations: For contracting clones, CD4+ ones sat mainly in CM and EM, CD8+ in EMRA.

The germline V and J ends were trimmed by 9 bases and 4 bases, with 20 bases remaining between them. The CDR3 spans 15 residues. CDR1 and CDR2 (germline): KGHDR, SFDVKD. TCRdb fed the 5' RACE reads into MiXCR, producing one record per CDR3 protein. Of 150,000 to 200,000 distinct CDR3 sequences listed, approximately 16% were seen once; the top ten hold about 2.1%. What was sequenced was PBMCs or a T cell subset sorted from them (not recorded which). The chain recombines TRBV24-1 with TRBJ2-5; D is perhaps TRBD2 (6 bases). This receptor was taken from an adult woman who had mild COVID-19 (a few samples of this study predate the infection). Cell type and time point are not known. CDR3 loop: CATASREALGETQYF. The DNA of the CDR3 is TGTGCCACCGCCTCGAGGGAGGCCCTGGGAGAGACCCAGTACTTC.